This T cell receptor (beta chain) derives from a study of shared clonotypes between healthy human individuals. In the case of this clone: Antigen: not known.

Using immunoSEQ multiplex PCR, the repertoire was profiled, and TCRdb retains in-frame clones only, with some absent. Found here are around 2.5 million clones, 93% of them singletons; the top ten hold 0.36%. In germline, CDR1 is SNHLY, CDR2 FYNNEI. The ends lost 6 bases at V and 6 bases at J; junction bases unmatched: 11. This CDR3 is built from 16 residues. Overall study findings and caveats: Among non-shared clonotypes, generation probabilities were lower than among those shared by all four donors.

The chain employs TRBV2 and TRBJ1-5; TRBD1 agrees at 10 bases. This TCR was sampled from a man aged 18 to 30 in good health. Some clones in this sample may be carry-over from other donors' samples. The sequencing input was naive CD4+ T cells from PBMCs. Indicated subset: CD45RA+ positively selected. The CDR3 sequence: CASRASGQGHGQPQHF. The CDR3, as DNA: TGTGCCAGCAGGGCCTCGGGACAGGGGCACGGTCAGCCCCAGCATTTT. The full variable domain, its missing parts supplied by reference TRBV2 and TRBJ1-5, is EPEVTQTPSHQVTQMGQEVILRCVPISNHLYFYWYRQILGQKVEFLVSFYNNEISEKSEIFDDQFSVERPDGSNFTLKIRSTKLEDSAMYFCASRASGQGHGQPQHFGDGTRLSIL.